The next 22 T cell receptor beta chains were all read from a single sample in a study of OX40 agonist ivuxolimab in advanced cancers. The assay was immunoSEQ multiplex PCR, and TCRdb's table has in-frame clones only and misses some. The table lists approximately 32,000 clones, around 90% of them singletons. Sequenced here: CD4+ or CD8+ T cells sorted from blood, sampled in a trial of the OX40 agonist ivuxolimab. Source of these receptors: an adult with an advanced solid tumor such as melanoma, head and neck, liver or kidney cancer.

This clone was detected once. The chain recombines TRBV7-9 with TRBJ1-2, with D tentatively TRBD1 (5 bases). The V end was cut by 5 bases, the J end by 7 bases, with 20 bases between. Germline assignment: CDR1 SEHNR and CDR2 FQNEAQ (reference sequence). The CDR3 runs to 15 residues. CDR3: CASSHGARDMGGYTF. The CDR3 nucleotides read TGTGCCAGCAGCCATGGGGCTCGAGATATGGGTGGCTACACCTTC.

This chain links TRBV2 with TRBJ1-2; D is undetermined. V was shortened by 0 bases and J by 6 bases, with 11 bases between the two germline ends. The germline CDR1 and CDR2 sequences are SNHLY and FYNNEI. The CDR3 runs to 14 residues. CDR3 amino acids: CASSEARGLDGYTF. Written as DNA, the CDR3 is TGTGCCAGCAGTGAAGCCAGAGGGCTCGATGGCTACACCTTC.

J is TRBJ2-3 and V is TRBV18; no reliable D call. The CDR3 spans 14 residues. Germline V gene data show CDR1 as KGHSH and CDR2 as LQKENI. V dropped 0 bases and J dropped 2 bases, with 6 bases sitting between them. CDR3 in DNA: TGTGCCAGCTCACCACCGGGGATCACAGATACGCAGTATTTT. As protein: CASSPPGITDTQYF.

This clone was seen once. V and J are TRBV28 and TRBJ2-7; unclear D gene. Trimming left V 5 bases short and J 7 bases short, with 12 bases between. Per the germline V gene, CDR1 is MDHEN and CDR2 is SYDVKM. CDR3 length equals 12 residues. CDR3 sequence: CASSAFGDEQYF. In nucleotides, the CDR3 is TGTGCCAGCAGTGCTTTCGGAGATGAGCAGTACTTC. Full variable domain (remainder filled in from reference TRBV28 and TRBJ2-7): DVKVTQSSRYLVKRTGEKVFLECVQDMDHENMFWYRQDPGLGLRLIYFSYDVKMKEKGDIPEGYSVSREKKERFSLILESASTNQTSMYLCASSAFGDEQYFGPGTRLTVT.

This rearrangement joins TRBV7-8 to TRBJ1-4, with D perhaps matching TRBD1 (6 bases). There are 16 residues in the CDR3. Per germline, CDR1 SGHVS and CDR2 FQNEAQ. V gave up 4 bases and J gave up 1 base, with 13 bases separating them. The CDR3 is CASSSVQQGTNEKLFF. The CDR3 coding sequence is TGTGCCAGCAGCTCAGTACAACAGGGAACTAATGAAAAACTGTTTTTT.

This chain joins TRBV27 and TRBJ1-5; D is possibly TRBD1 (5 bases). The germline V and J ends were trimmed by 2 bases and 7 bases, with 12 bases remaining between them. This CDR3 has 14 amino acids. Germline CDR1 is MNHEY and CDR2 is SMNVEV (reference sequence). The CDR3 DNA reads as TGTGCCAGCAGTTTAGGGGGAAGCGGACAGCCCCAGCATTTT. It codes for CASSLGGSGQPQHF.

The chain is built from TRBV6-5 and TRBJ2-7; D may be TRBD2 (6 bases). Trimming removed 4 bases at V and 3 bases at J, with 13 bases between. The CDR3 is made up of 14 amino acids. Germline CDR1 reads MNHEY; CDR2 reads SVGAGI. The CDR3 DNA reads TGTGCCAGCAGTTGGGGGACTGGGAACTACGAGCAGTACTTC. It translates to CASSWGTGNYEQYF.

The chain joins TRBV4-1 to TRBJ2-1; perhaps TRBD2 as D (6 bases). The germline V gene encodes CDR1 MGHRA and CDR2 YSYEKL. Trimming left V 3 bases short and J 7 bases short, with 19 bases between. The CDR3 is 16 residues long. DNA of the CDR3: TGCGCCAGCAGCCATGGGGCCGCGGGGCCAGGGAATGAGCAGTTCTTC. Its translation: CASSHGAAGPGNEQFF.

This chain connects TRBV27 to TRBJ1-5; perhaps TRBD1 as D (5 bases). This CDR3 spans 17 amino acids. V lost 5 bases and J 1 base, leaving 18 bases between the germline ends. Germline V CDR1 and CDR2: MNHEY, SMNVEV (reference sequence). The CDR3 DNA follows: TGTGCCAGCAGTACGCGATGGGACGCCTCGAGCAATCAGCCCCAGCATTTT. Encoded protein: CASSTRWDASSNQPQHF.

The chain is built from TRBV19 and TRBJ1-4; D gene ambiguous. V lost 3 bases and J 4 bases, leaving 9 bases between the germline ends. Germline CDR1 is LNHDA and CDR2 is SQIVND (reference sequence). The CDR3 contains 14 residues. CDR3 DNA sequence: TGTGCCAGTAGTATTAGGCGGGATAATGAAAAACTGTTTTTT. Its translation is CASSIRRDNEKLFF.

This clone was seen a handful of times. The chain uses TRBV19 and TRBJ2-5, with 8 bases matching TRBD1. The germline gives CDR1 LNHDA, CDR2 SQIVND (reference sequence). The CDR3 length is 15 residues. V lost 0 bases, J lost 6 bases, and 6 bases stayed unmatched. The chain's CDR3 is CASSIDFGQGKTQYF. The CDR3, as DNA: TGTGCCAGTAGTATAGATTTCGGACAGGGAAAGACCCAGTACTTC.

This chain links TRBV5-4 with TRBJ2-1, with D unresolved. CDR1 is SGHNT and CDR2 is YYREEE in the germline V gene (reference sequence). V was trimmed by 2 bases and J by 7 bases, leaving 10 bases between them. The CDR3 consists of 13 residues. The CDR3 DNA reads as TGTGCCAGCAGCTTTATTTGGCTGAATGAGCAGTTCTTC. Translation: CASSFIWLNEQFF.

This chain connects TRBV6-5 to TRBJ1-5; 10 bases agree with TRBD1. The germline CDR1 and CDR2 sequences are MNHEY and SVGAGI. Trimming at V came to 6 bases and at J to 5 bases, leaving 7 bases not matched to a gene. This CDR3 is built from 15 residues. The CDR3 sequence: CASSTGQGVHQPQHF. CDR3 bases: TGTGCCAGCAGCACTGGACAGGGGGTACATCAGCCCCAGCATTTT.

The genes are TRBV27 and TRBJ1-1; D not certain. The V gene lost 7 bases and the J gene lost 1 base, with 10 bases spanning the gap. The CDR3 length is 13 residues. Germline CDR1 is MNHEY and CDR2 is SMNVEV (reference sequence). CDR3 residues: CASKGLGNTEAFF. The CDR3 nucleotides read TGTGCCAGCAAAGGCCTGGGGAACACTGAAGCTTTCTTT.

The sample holds one count of this clone. The gene calls are TRBV6-5 and TRBJ2-2; D is uncertain. In germline, CDR1 is MNHEY, CDR2 SVGAGI. This CDR3 comprises 13 residues. Trimming stripped 0 bases from V and 6 bases from J, with 5 bases between. CDR3 nucleotide sequence: TGTGCCAGCAGTTACTCCCTCGCCGGGGAGCTGTTTTTT. This encodes CASSYSLAGELFF.

V is TRBV28 and J is TRBJ1-1, with TRBD1 as a possible D gene (5 bases). This CDR3 is 12 amino acids long. CDR1 and CDR2 from the germline V gene are MDHEN and SYDVKM. Trimming cost V 2 bases and J 12 bases, with 13 bases left between them. The CDR3, as DNA: TGTGCCAGCAGTTTAGGTTCAGGGTGGTCTTTCTTT. This sequence encodes CASSLGSGWSFF.

V usage is TRBV10-1 and J usage is TRBJ2-3; D is possibly TRBD2 (6 bases). V lost 3 bases and J lost 0, with 16 bases in between. The germline CDR1 and CDR2 sequences are WNHNN and SYGVQD (reference sequence). The CDR3 extends over 17 amino acids. This CDR3 is CASSESFGGTSTDTQYF. DNA for the CDR3: TGCGCCAGCAGTGAATCGTTCGGCGGGACTAGCACAGATACGCAGTATTTT.

This chain links TRBV30 with TRBJ1-1, with a weak D call TRBD1 (5 bases). Germline CDR1 GTSNPN, CDR2 SVGIG (reference sequence). The ends were cut back, 1 base at V and 1 base at J, with 7 bases in the middle. The CDR3 sequence is 13 residues long. CDR3 protein: CAWSEGTNTEAFF. The CDR3 DNA sequence: TGTGCCTGGAGTGAAGGGACGAACACTGAAGCTTTCTTT. Based on the CDR3 plus reference TRBV30 and TRBJ1-1, the full variable domain is SQTIHQWPATLVQPVGSPLSLECTVEGTSNPNLYWYRQAAGRGLQLLFYSVGIGQISSEVPQNLSASRPQDRQFILSSKKLLLSDSGFYLCAWSEGTNTEAFFGQGTRLTVV.

This chain links TRBV5-4 with TRBJ1-1; no firm D call. CDR1 and CDR2 from the germline V gene are SGHNT and YYREEE (reference sequence). V shed 0 bases and J shed 5 bases, with 2 bases lying between them. The length of the CDR3 is 11 residues. The DNA of the CDR3 is TGTGCCAGCAGCTTGGGTACTGAAGCTTTCTTT. Protein product: CASSLGTEAFF. Looking up the rest from reference TRBV5-4 and TRBJ1-1 gives the full variable domain: ETGVTQSPTHLIKTRGQQVTLRCSSQSGHNTVSWYQQALGQGPQFIFQYYREEENGRGNFPPRFSGLQFPNYSSELNVNALELDDSALYLCASSLGTEAFFGQGTRLTVV.

This chain links TRBV21-1 with TRBJ2-7; the table's D call of TRBD2 was not tested on the DNA. TRBV21-1 is a known pseudogene. This CDR3 comprises 14 residues. The CDR3 reads CASSKEDGEDEQYF. The CDR3 DNA reads as TGTGCCAGCAGCAAAGAAGACGGAGAAGACGAGCAGTACTTC.

This chain uses TRBV2 with TRBJ2-3; the D is unclear. V dropped 7 bases and J dropped 0 bases, with 8 bases sitting between them. Germline assignment: CDR1 SNHLY and CDR2 FYNNEI. CDR3 length: 13 residues. CDR3 DNA: TGTGCCAGCAAGGCGTCAAGCACAGATACGCAGTATTTT. Its protein product is CASKASSTDTQYF.

The chain couples TRBV7-2 to TRBJ1-5, with D perhaps matching TRBD1 (6 bases). Per germline, CDR1 SGHTA and CDR2 FQGNSA. The CDR3 loop spans 16 amino acids. Trimming removed 4 bases at V and 0 bases at J, with 13 bases between. In nucleotides, the CDR3 is TGTGCCAGCAGCTCCACAGGGATGGGTAGCAATCAGCCCCAGCATTTT. It is translated as CASSSTGMGSNQPQHF.